This T cell receptor (beta chain) was documented in a study of immune evolution from preneoplasia to lung adenocarcinoma (dated by TCRdb to about 2021). At the level of the whole study: The study used immune gene expression, TCR sequencing and multiplex immunofluorescence to profile the immune contexture of lung adenocarcinoma precursors and invasive adenocarcinoma. Whole exome sequencing and methylation data from the same cohort of nodules were integrated with the immune data. POLYSOLVER was used to infer class I HLA alleles from exome data, and LOHHLA was used to detect allele-specific HLA loss. It was reported in the study that about 100 samples were used for TCR sequencing. Resected precursor lesions (AAH, AIS, MIA) and invasive adenocarcinomas were each compared against paired morphologically normal lung tissue. The sample size was set by how many specimens were available, not by a prior power calculation. The overall cohort comprised around 55 patients with pulmonary nodules who underwent surgical resection. TCR sequencing data came from 45 to 65 patients. The study at large found these results: The findings were based on association rather than direct causation, and larger cohorts with long-term follow-up and longitudinal biopsies were deemed needed. Clonality was highest in normal lung, while later-stage lesions appeared to show lower clonality but higher T cell density and diversity. Normal lung had the highest top T cell clone frequencies, and these frequencies appeared to fall progressively from AAH through AIS, MIA and invasive adenocarcinoma. All patients were from Japan and China, so applicability to Western populations was uncertain.

Notes on this clone: There is no known antigen for this receptor. The input lacks base qualities; no much larger clone sits a single base away.

Using the immunoSEQ hsTCRbeta Kit, TCR beta CDR3 regions were sequenced from DNA. Under the source paper's analysis protocol: The ImmunoSEQ Analyzer was used to analyse the TCR sequencing data. T cell clonality was calculated on productive rearrangements as 1 minus Pielou's evenness. To measure T cell diversity, the inverse Simpson index was applied to productive templates. T cell density was defined as TCR beta template counts normalized to usable DNA, with usable DNA estimated by amplifying and sequencing housekeeping genes. Two-sided Kruskal-Wallis tests were used to compare TCR metrics between histologic stages. Held by TCRdb, this immuneACCESS table contains in-frame sequences only and omits some clones. Under half of the omission traces to an unresolved V gene where checked; the cause of the rest is unknown. The V and J calls and clone size come from that table; D and trimming were worked out from the DNA. The sample profile shows roughly 5,100 clones; around 78% of them were found once. The leading ten clones occupy 8.2% of the sample.

The patients had resection in Japan or China between the mid-2010s and the late 2010s. The histologic diagnosis of each case was independently confirmed on H&E slides by two lung cancer pathologists. The AllPrep DNA/RNA FFPE Kit was used to isolate DNA from FFPE tissue. The junction shows trimming of 6 bases on V and 7 bases on J, and the gene matches do not reach 4 bases of it. From the cysteine up to the phenylalanine, the CDR3 has a length of 14 residues. Only the CDR3 part of the read is kept: 42 bases, read in frame from the first base. CDR1 and CDR2, looked up from the germline V gene, are MNHEY and SVGAGI.

Specimen: FFPE adjacent normal lung tissue. The chain was built from TRBV6-5 and TRBJ2-1; TRBD2 agrees with 12 junctional bases. The clonotype comes from a donor at least 70 years old with lung adenocarcinoma. The nucleotides are TGTGCCAGCAGCCGACTAGCGGGAGTGAATGAGCAGTTCTTC. Translated, it gives CASSRLAGVNEQFF.